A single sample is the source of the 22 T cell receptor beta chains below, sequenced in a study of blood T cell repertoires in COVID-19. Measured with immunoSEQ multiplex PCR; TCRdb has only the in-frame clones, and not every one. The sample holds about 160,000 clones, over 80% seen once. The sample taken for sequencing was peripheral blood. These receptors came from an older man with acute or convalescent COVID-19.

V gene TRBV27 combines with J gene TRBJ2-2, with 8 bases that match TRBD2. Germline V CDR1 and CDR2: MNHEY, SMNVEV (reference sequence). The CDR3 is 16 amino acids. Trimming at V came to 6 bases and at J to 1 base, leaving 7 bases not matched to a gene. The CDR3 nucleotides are TGTGCCAGCAGCTTAGCGGGACTACTGAACACCGGGGAGCTGTTTTTT. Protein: CASSLAGLLNTGELFF.

In DNA, the CDR3 is TGTGCCCACGAGGGATCAACCTACGAGCAGTACTTC. Protein sequence: CAHEGSTYEQYF. J is TRBJ2-7 and V is TRBV21-1; TRBD2 is taken as the D call from the table, unchecked against the DNA. TRBV21-1 is a pseudogene locus. This CDR3 spans 12 amino acids.

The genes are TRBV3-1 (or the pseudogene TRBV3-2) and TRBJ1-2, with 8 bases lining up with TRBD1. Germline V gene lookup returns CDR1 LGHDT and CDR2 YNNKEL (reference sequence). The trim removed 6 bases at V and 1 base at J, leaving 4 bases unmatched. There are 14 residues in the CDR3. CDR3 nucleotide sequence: TGTGCCAGCAGGACAGGGGAAGGTAACTATGGCTACACCTTC. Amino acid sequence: CASRTGEGNYGYTF.

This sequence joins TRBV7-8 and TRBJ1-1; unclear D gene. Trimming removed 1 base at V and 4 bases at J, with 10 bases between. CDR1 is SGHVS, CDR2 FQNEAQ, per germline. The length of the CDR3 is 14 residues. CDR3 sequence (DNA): TGTGCCAGCAGCTTAGAGCGGGTGGGCACTGAAGCTTTCTTT. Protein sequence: CASSLERVGTEAFF.

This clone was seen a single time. CDR3 DNA: TGTGCCAGCCTCTCCAGTAGCGGGGGAACGGATTCCTACAATGAGCAGTTCTTC. It specifies CASLSSSGGTDSYNEQFF. This chain links TRBV11-2 with TRBJ2-1; 9 positions agree with TRBD2. Looked up from germline, CDR1 is SGHAT and CDR2 is FQNNGV. V lost 8 bases, J lost 1 base, and 15 bases stayed unmatched. This CDR3 spans 18 amino acids.

CDR3 protein: CASSLASGSTDTQYF. The CDR3 coding sequence is TGTGCCAGCAGCTTAGCCAGCGGGAGCACAGATACGCAGTATTTT. The V gene is TRBV7-9, the J gene TRBJ2-3; perhaps TRBD2 as D (6 bases). Trimming pared 0 bases from V and 0 bases from J, leaving 7 bases between. The CDR3 is 15 residues long. Per germline, CDR1 SEHNR and CDR2 FQNEAQ (reference sequence).

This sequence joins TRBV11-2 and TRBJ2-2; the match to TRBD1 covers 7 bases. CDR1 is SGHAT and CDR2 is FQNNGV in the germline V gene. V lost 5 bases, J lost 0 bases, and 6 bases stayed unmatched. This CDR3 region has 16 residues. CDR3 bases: TGTGCCAGCAGCCCCAACAGGGGCGCGAACACCGGGGAGCTGTTTTTT. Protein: CASSPNRGANTGELFF.

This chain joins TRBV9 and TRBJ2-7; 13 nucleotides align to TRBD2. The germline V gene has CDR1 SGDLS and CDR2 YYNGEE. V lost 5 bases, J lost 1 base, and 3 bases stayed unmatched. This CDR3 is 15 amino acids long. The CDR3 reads CASSLLAGGSYEQYF. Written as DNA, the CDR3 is TGTGCCAGCAGTTTACTAGCGGGAGGGTCCTACGAGCAGTACTTC.

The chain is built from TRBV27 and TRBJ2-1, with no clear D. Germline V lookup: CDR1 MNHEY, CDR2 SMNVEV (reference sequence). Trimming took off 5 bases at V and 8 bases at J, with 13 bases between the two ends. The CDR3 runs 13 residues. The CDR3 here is CASSPHPTYEQFF. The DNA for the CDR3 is TGTGCCAGCAGTCCGCACCCTACCTATGAGCAGTTCTTC.

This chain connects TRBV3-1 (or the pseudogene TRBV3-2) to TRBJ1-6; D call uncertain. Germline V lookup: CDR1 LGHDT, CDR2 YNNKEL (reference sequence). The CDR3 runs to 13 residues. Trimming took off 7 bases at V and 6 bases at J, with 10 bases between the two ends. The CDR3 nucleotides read TGTGCCAGCAACTCCGCATCTAATTCACCCCTCCACTTT. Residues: CASNSASNSPLHF.

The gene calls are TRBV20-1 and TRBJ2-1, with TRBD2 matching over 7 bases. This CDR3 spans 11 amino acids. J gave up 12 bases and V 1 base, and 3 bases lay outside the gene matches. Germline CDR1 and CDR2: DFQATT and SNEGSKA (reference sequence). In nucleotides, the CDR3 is TGCAGTGCTAGAGCGGCGGGGGTGCAGTTCTTC. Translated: CSARAAGVQFF.

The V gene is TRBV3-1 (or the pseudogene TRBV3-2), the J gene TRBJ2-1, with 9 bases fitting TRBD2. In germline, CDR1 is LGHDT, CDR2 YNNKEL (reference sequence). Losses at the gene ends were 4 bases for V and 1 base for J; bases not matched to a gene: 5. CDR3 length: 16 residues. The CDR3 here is CASSPGTSLSYNEQFF. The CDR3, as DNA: TGTGCCAGCAGCCCAGGGACTAGCCTATCCTACAATGAGCAGTTCTTC.

The DNA for the CDR3 is TGTGCCAGCAGTTCCCTTACCTTCGACAGCCTCTCTGGAAACACCATATATTTT. Amino acid sequence: CASSSLTFDSLSGNTIYF. The V gene is TRBV28, the J gene TRBJ1-3, with D perhaps matching TRBD1 (5 bases). The CDR3 covers 18 residues. CDR1 is MDHEN and CDR2 is SYDVKM in the germline V gene. V was pared by 4 bases and J by 0 bases, with 19 bases between.

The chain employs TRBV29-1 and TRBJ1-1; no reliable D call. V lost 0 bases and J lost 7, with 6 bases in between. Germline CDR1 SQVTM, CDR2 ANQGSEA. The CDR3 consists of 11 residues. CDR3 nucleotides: TGCAGCGTTGAAGACCGGTATGAAGCTTTCTTT. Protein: CSVEDRYEAFF.

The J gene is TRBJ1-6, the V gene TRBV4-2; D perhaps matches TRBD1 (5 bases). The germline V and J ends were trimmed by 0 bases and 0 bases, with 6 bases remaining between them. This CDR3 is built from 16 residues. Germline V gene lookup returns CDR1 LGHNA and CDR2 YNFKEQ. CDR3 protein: CASSQEGGSYNSPLHF. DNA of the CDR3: TGTGCCAGCAGCCAAGAGGGGGGCTCCTATAATTCACCCCTCCACTTT.

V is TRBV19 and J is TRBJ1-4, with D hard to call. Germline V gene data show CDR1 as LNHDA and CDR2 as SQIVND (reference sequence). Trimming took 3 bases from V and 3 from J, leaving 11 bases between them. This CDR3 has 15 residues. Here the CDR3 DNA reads TGTGCCAGTAGTATTAGCGGTGCGGCTAATGAAAAACTGTTTTTT. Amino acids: CASSISGAANEKLFF.

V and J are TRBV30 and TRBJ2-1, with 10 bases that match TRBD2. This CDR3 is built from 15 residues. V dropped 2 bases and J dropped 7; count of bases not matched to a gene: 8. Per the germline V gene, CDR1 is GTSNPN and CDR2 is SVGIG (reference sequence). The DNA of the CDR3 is TGTGCCTGGAGTCGAGCGGGAGGGCCTTGGAATGAGCAGTTCTTC. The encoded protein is CAWSRAGGPWNEQFF.

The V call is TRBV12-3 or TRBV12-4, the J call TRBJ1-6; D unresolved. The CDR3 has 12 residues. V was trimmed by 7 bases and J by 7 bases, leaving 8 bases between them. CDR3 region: CASKIANSPLHF. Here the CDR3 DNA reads TGTGCCAGCAAGATCGCGAATTCACCCCTCCACTTT.

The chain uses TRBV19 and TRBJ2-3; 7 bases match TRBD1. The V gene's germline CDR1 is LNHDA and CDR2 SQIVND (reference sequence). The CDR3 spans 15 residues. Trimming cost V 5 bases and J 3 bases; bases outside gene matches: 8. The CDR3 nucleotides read TGTGCCAGTAGTGTCCGGACAGGTTCAACAGATACGCAGTATTTT. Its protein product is CASSVRTGSTDTQYF.

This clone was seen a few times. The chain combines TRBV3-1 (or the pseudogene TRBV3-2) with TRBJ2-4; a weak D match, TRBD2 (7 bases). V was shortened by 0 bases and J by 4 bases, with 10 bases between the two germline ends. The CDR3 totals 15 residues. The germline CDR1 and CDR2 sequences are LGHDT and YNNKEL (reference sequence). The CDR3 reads CASSQEGGLKNIQYF. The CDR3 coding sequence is TGTGCCAGCAGCCAAGAGGGGGGGCTGAAAAACATTCAGTACTTC.

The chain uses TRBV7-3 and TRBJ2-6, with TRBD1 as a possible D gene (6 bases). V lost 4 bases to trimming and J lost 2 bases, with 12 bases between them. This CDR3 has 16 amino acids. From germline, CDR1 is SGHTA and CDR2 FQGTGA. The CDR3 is CASSSGAGAGANVLTF. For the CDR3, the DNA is TGTGCCAGCAGCTCTGGCGCAGGGGCTGGGGCCAACGTCCTGACTTTC.

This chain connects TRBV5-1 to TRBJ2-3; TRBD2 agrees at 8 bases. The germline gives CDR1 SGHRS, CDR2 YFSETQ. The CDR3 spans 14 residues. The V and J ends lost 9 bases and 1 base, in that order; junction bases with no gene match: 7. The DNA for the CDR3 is TGCGCCACCAAGGCGGGGGGCCGCACAGATACGCAGTATTTT. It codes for CATKAGGRTDTQYF.